This T cell receptor (beta chain) was recovered during a study of Ad26.COV2.S vaccination and SARS-CoV-2 variants. Study-wide results and caveats: Assessments of TCR breadth and depth may have underestimated the total T cell responses. The authors reported substantial breadth in spike-specific CD8+ and CD4+ T cell responses after vaccination.

Worth noting for this clone: Its antigen is still unknown.

The protocol was immunoSEQ multiplex PCR, while the TCRdb copy is restricted to in-frame clones and leaves out a portion. This sample has over 400,000 clones; less than 95% occur once, and the top ten carry 4.3%. Specified treatment: about 20 received Ad26.COV2.S at low or high dose, single or two shots; 5 received placebo; per-sample allocation not given. The investigators took samples on day 63 after the first vaccine or placebo injection. Within Boston, the person who donated was an adult of 18-55 years. Germline assignment: CDR1 MNHEY and CDR2 SMNVEV (reference sequence). Trimming took off 7 bases at V and 2 bases at J, with 8 bases between the two ends. The CDR3 has 13 amino acids.

This rearrangement joins TRBV27 to TRBJ2-2; no definite D call. The sequence was collected from a person between 18 and 65 years old who received the Ad26.COV2.S COVID-19 vaccine or a placebo. The sample here was peripheral blood, taken in a trial of Ad26.COV2.S vaccine versus placebo. The CDR3, as DNA: TGTGCCAGCAATGCCCATAACACCGGGGAGCTGTTTTTT. Its translation: CASNAHNTGELFF.